This T cell receptor beta chain appears in the sequencing data of a study of post-analysis software for immune sequencing data (dated by TCRdb to between 2015 and 2016). For the wider study: Disease courses on record covered relapsing-remitting, secondary progressive and progressive-relapsing multiple sclerosis, though some patients had no subtype annotation. The patient repertoires were set against ten to eleven previously published healthy control repertoires from donors whose ages ranged from roughly 6 to 26 years. A subset of samples was prepared in parallel using single-end sample barcoding, then pooled and co-amplified after Illumina adapter ligation.

To demonstrate the VDJtools post-analysis software, the study profiled TCR beta repertoires from the peripheral blood of about 13 young patients with multiple sclerosis. The patients with multiple sclerosis were children and adolescents between 6 and 15 years of age. Beyond this particular receptor, the publication reports: Compared with controls, multiple sclerosis patients had significantly lower normalized Chao1 diversity, a finding suggesting substantial peripheral T-cell clonal expansion. Four or five TRBV segments, including TRBV5-6, TRBV5-1 and TRBV20-1, were significantly more frequent in patients than controls. Direct clustering with F measure revealed strong co-clustering of samples prepared in the same batch, which led to a batch-effect correction. The control group was slightly older than the multiple sclerosis patient group.

Library preparation used PCR. TCRdb lists the instrument as Illumina HiSeq 2500. Unique molecular identifiers were incorporated into TCR beta cDNA libraries to reduce PCR and sequencing biases. Some 500,000 cDNA molecules were obtained per 1 to 10 million input T cells, so each molecule approximated one T cell. The patient libraries were prepared and sequenced with the same protocol used for the earlier healthy control dataset. Samples belonging to the same batch were prepared together, multiplexed and sequenced on a shared HiSeq lane. For the original study's pipeline: Raw barcoded reads were processed with MIGEC, and single-read molecular identifier groups were discarded before consensus assembly and CDR3 extraction. Clonotype tables were post-analysed with VDJtools, and diversity was normalized by down-sampling all datasets to the smallest sample size. To correct batch-related cross-sample contamination, repertoire overlap clustering matched CDR3 amino acid sequences but not nucleotide sequences. TCRdb reanalyzed the raw reads on its own, using fastp at Q25 for trimming and MiXCR for clone calling, and kept in-frame beta chains. Entries that share a CDR3 protein sequence are merged under the most common genes and DNA. The V and J calls, along with clone size, are taken from TCRdb and not from the paper's own processing. Across this sample there are 380,000 or so distinct CDR3 sequences, with approximately 38% seen only once. Around an eighth of the sample comes from the top ten.

Trimming at the junction amounts to 3 bases on V and 2 bases on J, and the germline ends lie 9 bases apart. Counted from cysteine to phenylalanine, this CDR3 has 14 amino acids. Only the CDR3 DNA stays, 42 bases, in frame from base 1. This clonotype was seen only a few times. It lacks a known antigen. One base away there is no much larger clone; base qualities are not given. The chain links TRBV12-3 or TRBV12-4 with TRBJ2-3, with TRBD2 perhaps the D gene, on 6 matching bases. The sequenced sample consisted of blood. This clonotype originated in a girl aged 5-17 years with multiple sclerosis. The CDR3 corresponds to CASSLGLNTDTQYF. The sequenced DNA is TGTGCCAGCAGTTTGGGACTGAACACAGATACGCAGTATTTT.